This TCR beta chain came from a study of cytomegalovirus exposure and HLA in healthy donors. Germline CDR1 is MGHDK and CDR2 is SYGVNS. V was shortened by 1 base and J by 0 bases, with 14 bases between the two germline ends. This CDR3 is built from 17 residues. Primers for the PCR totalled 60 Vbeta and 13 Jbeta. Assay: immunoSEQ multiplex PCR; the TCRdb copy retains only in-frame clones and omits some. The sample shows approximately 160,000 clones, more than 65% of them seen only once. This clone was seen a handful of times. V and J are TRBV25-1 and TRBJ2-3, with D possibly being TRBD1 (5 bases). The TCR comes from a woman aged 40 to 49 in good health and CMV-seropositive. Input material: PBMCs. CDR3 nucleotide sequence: TGTGCCAGCAGTGAATTCCCCCAGGGATCTAGCACAGATACGCAGTATTTT. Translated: CASSEFPQGSSTDTQYF.